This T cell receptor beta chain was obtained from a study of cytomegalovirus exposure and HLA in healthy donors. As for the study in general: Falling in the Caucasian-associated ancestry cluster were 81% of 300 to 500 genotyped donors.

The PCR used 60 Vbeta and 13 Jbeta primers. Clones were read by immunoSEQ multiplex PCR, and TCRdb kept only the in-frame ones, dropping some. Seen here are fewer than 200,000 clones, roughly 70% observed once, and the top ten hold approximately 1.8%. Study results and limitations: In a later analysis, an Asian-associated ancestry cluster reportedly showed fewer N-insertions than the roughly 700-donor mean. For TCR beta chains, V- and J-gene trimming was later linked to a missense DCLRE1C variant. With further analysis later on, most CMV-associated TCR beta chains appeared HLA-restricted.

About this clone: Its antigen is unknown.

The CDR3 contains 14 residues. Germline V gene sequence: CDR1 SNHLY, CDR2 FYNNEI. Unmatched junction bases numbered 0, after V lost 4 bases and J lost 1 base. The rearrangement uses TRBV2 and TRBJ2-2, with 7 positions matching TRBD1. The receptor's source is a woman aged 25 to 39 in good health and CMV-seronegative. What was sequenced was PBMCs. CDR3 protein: CASSGTGNTGELFF. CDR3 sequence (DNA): TGTGCCAGCAGTGGGACAGGGAACACCGGGGAGCTGTTTTTT.